The rows below give T cell receptor beta chains drawn from one sample of a study of blood T cell repertoires in COVID-19. TCRdb's table, derived via immunoSEQ multiplex PCR, lists solely in-frame clones and lacks some. The sample carries about 120,000 clones, more than 75% recorded once. Sequenced input: peripheral blood. The receptors were gathered from a woman between 65 and 79 years old with COVID-19, enrolled during active disease. Each CDR3 is given with its conserved first and last residue. The order of the fields is D gene, J gene, clone size, V gene, CDR3 protein, CDR3 DNA. A D gene is named only where the DNA matches it firmly. For some rows the clone size is stated as once, few or many, or as a class when expanded; others skip it.

- TRBJ2-5 - TRBV5-6 CASRKIQSSYPETQYF TGTGCCAGCAGAAAAATACAGTCCAGCTACCCTGAGACCCAGTACTTC
- TRBJ2-7 - TRBV5-1 CASSAQFPGEQYF TGCGCCAGCAGCGCCCAATTTCCAGGCGAGCAGTACTTC
TRBD2 TRBJ2-3 few TRBV5-1 CASSERAGGLTDTQYF TGCGCCAGCAGCGAAAGAGCGGGGGGCCTCACAGATACGCAGTATTTT
- TRBJ1-1 - TRBV19 CASSLRQENTEAFF TGTGCCAGTAGTCTCCGACAGGAGAACACTGAAGCTTTCTTT
TRBD1 TRBJ2-5 - TRBV5-5 CASSSWDRGKETQYF TGTGCCAGCAGCTCCTGGGACAGGGGAAAAGAGACCCAGTACTTC
TRBD1 TRBJ1-1 - TRBV5-1 CASSLDRVNAEAFF TGCGCCAGCAGCCTGGACAGGGTTAACGCTGAAGCTTTCTTT
- TRBJ1-4 - TRBV2 CASSSGRTATNEKLFF TGTGCCAGCAGTTCCGGCCGGACAGCAACTAATGAAAAACTGTTTTTT
TRBD2 TRBJ2-5 few TRBV25-1 CASSEFGGEWETQYF TGTGCCAGCAGTGAATTCGGGGGGGAGTGGGAGACCCAGTACTTC
TRBD1 TRBJ1-1 - TRBV5-8 CASSPGQGTTMNTEAFF TGTGCCAGCAGCCCCGGACAGGGGACTACCATGAACACTGAAGCTTTCTTT
- TRBJ2-7 - TRBV13 CASSLFTVSNASYEQYF TGTGCCAGCAGCTTATTCACAGTATCTAATGCTTCCTACGAGCAGTACTTC
- TRBJ2-7 - TRBV30 CAWGGSYEQYF TGTGCCTGGGGGGGCAGTTACGAGCAGTACTTC
TRBD2 TRBJ2-1 - TRBV18 CASSTLGTSGDSYNEQFF TGTGCCAGCTCAACATTGGGGACTAGCGGGGACTCCTACAATGAGCAGTTCTTC
- TRBJ1-6 - TRBV5-4 CASSSQVGGYNSPLHF TGTGCCAGCAGCTCCCAGGTGGGGGGGTATAATTCACCCCTCCACTTT
- TRBJ2-1 - TRBV5-8 CASRGDFNNEQFF TGTGCCAGCAGAGGGGACTTCAACAATGAGCAGTTCTTC
- TRBJ2-7 - TRBV7-2 CASSAGQLGYEQYF TGTGCCAGCAGCGCGGGCCAGCTGGGGTACGAGCAGTACTTC
- TRBJ1-2 - TRBV11-1 CASSLDSSYGYTF TGTGCCAGCAGCTTAGACAGCAGCTATGGCTACACCTTC
TRBD1 TRBJ1-6 few TRBV7-6 CASGTANSPLHF TGTGCCAGTGGGACAGCTAATTCACCCCTCCACTTT
- TRBJ1-5 - TRBV30 CAAAAGRGSNQPQHF TGTGCGGCCGCAGCGGGGAGGGGGAGCAATCAGCCCCAGCATTTT
- TRBJ2-2 - TRBV5-1 CASSLEGQGRAGELFF TGCGCCAGCAGCTTGGAGGGGCAGGGTCGGGCCGGGGAGCTGTTTTTT
- TRBJ1-1 - TRBV6-5 CASRSGSPNTEAFF TGTGCCAGCAGGTCAGGGTCGCCGAACACTGAAGCTTTCTTT
TRBD1 TRBJ1-2 - TRBV7-9 CASSSQGANGDGYTF TGTGCCAGCAGCTCCCAGGGGGCAAATGGGGATGGCTACACCTTC
- TRBJ1-2 - TRBV20-1 CSARVSIGYTF TGCAGTGCTAGAGTGAGCATCGGCTACACCTTC
- TRBJ1-2 - TRBV6-1 CASSEAWGRRPFNYGYTF TGTGCCAGCAGTGAAGCTTGGGGAAGGAGGCCCTTTAACTATGGCTACACCTTC
TRBD2 TRBJ2-2 - TRBV5-6 CASSFVGGGAFGELFF TGTGCCAGCAGCTTTGTAGGCGGGGGGGCGTTCGGGGAGCTGTTTTTT
- TRBJ1-4 few TRBV7-2 CASSLNPNEPSRKLFF TGTGCCAGCAGCCTAAACCCCAATGAGCCTAGTAGAAAACTGTTTTTT
TRBD1 TRBJ2-7 - TRBV4-2 CASSQEGAGTGDFYEQYF TGTGCCAGCAGCCAAGAGGGGGCGGGGACAGGGGACTTTTACGAGCAGTACTTC
- TRBJ2-6 - TRBV19 CASSIDLQGLGGANVLTF TGTGCCAGTAGTATAGATCTTCAGGGTCTGGGTGGGGCCAACGTCCTGACTTTC
- TRBJ1-5 - TRBV6-1 CASSEAGRGNQPQHF TGTGCCAGCAGTGAAGCGGGTAGGGGGAACCAGCCCCAGCATTTT
TRBD2 TRBJ2-7 - TRBV13 CASSPYSGGLNYEQYF TGTGCCAGCAGCCCCTATAGCGGGGGGCTGAACTACGAGCAGTACTTC
- TRBJ1-6 once TRBV6-6 CASTPGQYNSPLHF TGTGCCAGCACCCCCGGACAGTATAATTCACCCCTCCACTTT
TRBD1 TRBJ1-1 once TRBV2 CASSEQGLSGDRGFQF TGTGCCAGCAGTGAACAGGGCCTTTCGGGGGACAGGGGGTTCCAATTT
- TRBJ1-6 - TRBV10-3 CAISGTAYSPLHF TGTGCCATCAGTGGAACAGCTTATTCACCCCTCCACTTT
- TRBJ1-4 - TRBV7-9 CASSPYNEKLFF TGTGCCAGCAGCCCCTATAATGAAAAACTGTTTTTT
TRBD1 TRBJ2-7 - TRBV29-1 CSVPGPGQWSYEQYF TGCAGCGTCCCAGGCCCGGGACAGTGGTCCTACGAGCAGTACTTC
TRBD1 TRBJ1-4 - TRBV5-1 CASRPSTGGANEKLFF TGCGCCAGCAGACCCTCAACAGGGGGGGCTAATGAAAAACTGTTTTTT
TRBD1 TRBJ1-2 - TRBV5-4 CASSSVAGQPFYGYTF TGTGCCAGCAGCTCGGTAGCGGGACAGCCTTTCTATGGCTACACCTTC
- TRBJ2-5 - TRBV5-1 CASSLVRGRETQYF TGCGCCAGCAGCTTGGTAAGGGGGAGAGAGACCCAGTACTTC
- TRBJ2-2 - TRBV3-1/TRBV3-2 CASSKGSGVVTGELFF TGTGCCAGCAGCAAAGGGTCCGGGGTGGTTACCGGGGAGCTGTTTTTT
- TRBJ2-5 - TRBV5-4 CASSLEGLATQYF TGTGCCAGCAGCTTGGAAGGGCTAGCGACCCAGTACTTC
- TRBJ1-2 - TRBV19 CASNDYYGYTF TGTGCCAGTAACGACTACTATGGCTACACCTTC
- TRBJ1-1 - TRBV6-5 CASSPEGYWNTEAFF TGTGCCAGCAGTCCCGAGGGATATTGGAACACTGAAGCTTTCTTT
- TRBJ1-1 - TRBV15 CATSRDRWATEAFF TGTGCCACCAGCAGAGATCGCTGGGCAACTGAAGCTTTCTTT
- TRBJ2-7 few TRBV25-1 CASSEFHWTESYEQYF TGTGCCAGCAGTGAATTTCACTGGACAGAATCCTACGAGCAGTACTTC
TRBD1 TRBJ1-1 - TRBV2 CASKRDRARSEAFF TGTGCCAGCAAAAGGGACAGGGCAAGGTCTGAAGCTTTCTTT
TRBD1 TRBJ2-1 - TRBV5-1 CASSVQQGAIGNEQFF TGCGCCAGCAGCGTCCAACAGGGGGCGATCGGCAATGAGCAGTTCTTC
TRBD1 TRBJ1-4 - TRBV5-6 CASSLAPPGGLFGLFF TGTGCCAGCAGCTTGGCCCCGCCAGGGGGCTTGTTTGGGCTGTTTTTT
- TRBJ1-1 - TRBV12-3/TRBV12-4 CASSVSRASEAFF TGTGCCAGCAGTGTAAGCCGCGCTTCTGAAGCTTTCTTT
- TRBJ2-1 - TRBV7-2 CASSLFSSLGEQFF TGTGCCAGCAGCTTATTCTCTAGCCTAGGTGAGCAGTTCTTC
TRBD2 TRBJ2-1 - TRBV5-6 CASSISGGSYNEQFF TGTGCCAGCAGCATTAGCGGGGGTTCCTACAATGAGCAGTTCTTC
- TRBJ1-5 - TRBV30 CAWSVEEYQPQHF TGTGCCTGGAGTGTTGAAGAGTATCAGCCCCAGCATTTT
- TRBJ2-7 - TRBV7-8 CASSSRQALEQYF TGTGCCAGCAGCTCCAGACAGGCACTAGAGCAGTACTTC
TRBD1 TRBJ1-2 - TRBV18 CASSQTGMDGYTF TGTGCCAGCTCACAGACAGGGATGGACGGCTACACCTTC
TRBD1 TRBJ1-4 once TRBV5-5 CASRDQGASNEKLFF TGTGCCAGCAGGGACCAGGGGGCCTCTAATGAAAAACTGTTTTTT
TRBD1 TRBJ1-1 - TRBV7-2 CASSFVPGGAFF TGTGCCAGCAGCTTTGTCCCAGGGGGTGCTTTCTTT
- TRBJ1-2 - TRBV2 CASTAQGHGYTF TGTGCCAGCACGGCCCAGGGCCATGGCTACACCTTC